Presented here are 10 T cell receptor beta chains from one specimen sequenced in a study of blood T cells in healthy people across ages. A second roughly 6 to 12 cycle PCR used barcoded and J-beta primers. TCRdb itself ran the 5' RACE reads through MiXCR, one entry per CDR3 protein. Altogether hundreds of thousands of distinct CDR3 sequences are present, more than 50% being singletons, with the ten largest covering around 24%. The material sequenced was blood. These receptors all stem from a man aged 40-49 years in good health.

This clonotype was observed once. The chain uses TRBV7-2 and TRBJ2-7; the match to TRBD2 covers 10 bases. This CDR3 comprises 18 residues. V was clipped by 4 bases and J by 0 bases; unmatched bases: 12. Germline V gene sequence: CDR1 SGHTA, CDR2 FQGNSA. CDR3 DNA: TGTGCCAGCAGCTCTCCGGGGGGTAGCGGGAGGAGCTCCTACGAGCAGTACTTC. Residues: CASSSPGGSGRSSYEQYF. The entire variable domain, with the rest obtained from reference TRBV7-2 and TRBJ2-7, is as follows: GAGVSQSPSNKVTEKGKDVELRCDPISGHTALYWYRQSLGQGLEFLIYFQGNSAPDKSGLPSDRFSAERTGGSVSTLTIQRTQQEDSAVYLCASSSPGGSGRSSYEQYFGPGTRLTVT.

The chain combines TRBV9 with TRBJ2-7, with D unclear. Germline CDR1 and CDR2: SGDLS and YYNGEE. The CDR3 consists of 13 residues. V was pared by 1 base and J by 6 bases, with 11 bases between. CDR3 sequence: CASSVSPVAEQYF. The CDR3 nucleotides are TGTGCCAGCAGCGTATCCCCCGTGGCCGAGCAGTACTTC.

This clonotype came up a few times. The chain couples TRBV29-1 to TRBJ1-2; 7 bases are shared with TRBD1. V lost 3 bases, J lost 1 base, and 5 bases stayed unmatched. Germline CDR1 SQVTM, CDR2 ANQGSEA. This CDR3 has 14 amino acids. The CDR3 DNA reads TGCAGCGTTGATGAAGGGGGCGTTAACTATGGCTACACCTTC. This translates into CSVDEGGVNYGYTF.

J is TRBJ1-4 and V is TRBV4-3; D is uncertain. CDR1 and CDR2 from the germline V gene are LGHNA and YSLEER. The CDR3 length is 14 residues. V was cut by 2 bases and J by 8 bases, with 12 bases left in between. DNA of the CDR3: TGCGCCAGCAGCCAATATCTGCTCGACGAAAAACTGTTTTTT. Its translation is CASSQYLLDEKLFF.

The rearrangement joins TRBV6-1 to TRBJ2-1; the match to TRBD1 covers 9 bases. Germline CDR1 MNHNS, CDR2 SASEGT. The J segment lost 10 bases and the V segment lost 5 bases, leaving 6 bases of the junction unmatched. The CDR3 is 13 amino acids. The CDR3 nucleotides are TGTGCCAGCAGTCCACAGGGGGCCGCGGAGCAGTTCTTC. Encoded protein: CASSPQGAAEQFF.

V gene TRBV4-1 combines with J gene TRBJ2-3, with D perhaps matching TRBD2 (7 bases). With 1 base removed from V and 4 bases from J, the gap between germline ends came to 27 bases. CDR1 and CDR2 (germline): MGHRA, YSYEKL. The CDR3 consists of 20 residues. As DNA, the CDR3 is TGCGCCAGCAGCCAAGGACAGGCCGTAGGGGGGGTGGGTGTCGCAGATACGCAGTATTTT. As protein: CASSQGQAVGGVGVADTQYF.

The chain employs TRBV7-9 and TRBJ2-3; 7 bases are a match to TRBD2. CDR3 length: 17 residues. J lost 2 bases, V lost 0 bases, and 8 bases had no gene match. Germline V gives CDR1 SEHNR, CDR2 FQNEAQ (reference sequence). CDR3 in amino acids: CASSLAPSGMVTDTQYF. The CDR3 nucleotides are TGTGCCAGCAGCTTAGCGCCAAGCGGGATGGTCACAGATACGCAGTATTTT.

The rearrangement joins TRBV20-1 to TRBJ1-5, with 12 bases matching TRBD1. V lost 5 bases to trimming and J lost 2 bases; unmatched junction nucleotides: 7. The CDR3 runs to 16 residues. Looked up from germline, CDR1 is DFQATT and CDR2 is SNEGSKA (reference sequence). In DNA form, the CDR3 reads TGCAGTGCTCTGGGGACAGGGGGCGGCGGCAATCAGCCCCAGCATTTT. This gives the protein CSALGTGGGGNQPQHF.

This clonotype was observed a handful of times. The chain recombines TRBV7-6 with TRBJ2-5; D is uncertain. Trimming stripped 6 bases from V and 11 bases from J, with 16 bases between. Germline loops: CDR1 SGHVS, CDR2 FNYEAQ. The CDR3 is 12 residues long. This CDR3 is CASRRTNNEQYF. The CDR3 DNA reads TGTGCCAGCAGGCGTACGAACAATGAGCAGTACTTC.

The J gene is TRBJ1-1, the V gene TRBV7-2, with no clear D. This CDR3 region has 15 residues. V dropped 5 bases and J dropped 0 bases, with 13 bases sitting between them. Germline CDR1 is SGHTA and CDR2 is FQGNSA. This CDR3 reads CASSPYRNVNTEAFF. The CDR3 nucleotides are TGTGCCAGCAGCCCCTACAGAAATGTGAACACTGAAGCTTTCTTT.